In its sample, the clone carrying this T cell receptor (beta chain) was seen once. The data belong to a study of OX40 agonist ivuxolimab in advanced cancers. At the level of the study: People in dose escalation had one of these cancers: hepatocellular carcinoma, melanoma, renal cell or head and neck cancer.

Deletions cut 8 bases from V and 7 bases from J, with 14 bases between. The CDR3 totals 12 residues. Per germline, CDR1 MDHEN and CDR2 SYDVKM. Clones were sequenced by immunoSEQ multiplex PCR, and TCRdb holds only the in-frame ones, with some missing. The table shows around 35,000 clones, with about 88% occurring only once. The sequencing used CD4+ or CD8+ T cells sorted from blood, collected in a trial of the OX40 agonist ivuxolimab. The chain carries TRBV28 and TRBJ1-2; D unclear. The TCR originated in an adult with an advanced solid tumor such as melanoma, head and neck, liver or kidney cancer. The CDR3 DNA is TGTGCCAGCTTTTTGGCGTTATCTGGCTACACCTTC. Amino acids: CASFLALSGYTF.